The present entry profiles one T cell receptor beta chain with its context. This sample is part of a study of cytomegalovirus exposure and HLA in healthy donors. PCR involved 60 Vbeta and 13 Jbeta primers. The table came from immunoSEQ multiplex PCR; TCRdb's copy has only in-frame clones and leaves some out. The table has roughly 190,000 clones, about 81% seen once. The CDR3 is made up of 14 amino acids. Germline V CDR1 and CDR2: LNHNV, YYDKDF (reference sequence). J lost 2 bases, V lost 3 bases, and 2 bases had no gene match. The chain carries TRBV15 and TRBJ2-5; 8 bases are shared with TRBD1. Sequencing was done on a sample of PBMCs. The sequence was collected from a man younger than 30 in good health and CMV-seronegative. In DNA, the CDR3 is TGTGCCACCAGCAGCGACAGGGGACAAGAGACCCAGTACTTC. Encoded protein: CATSSDRGQETQYF.